What follows is one TCR beta chain and its context. Its specificity is not known. This nonspecific control used anti-CD3/anti-CD28 bead stimulation of CD4+ T cells. CD4+ T cells upregulating both CD40 ligand and CD69 were sorted as responding cells. This entry is derived from a study of persistence of HIV-infected CD4 T cells. Germline lookup yields CDR1 LGHDT and CDR2 YNNKEL (reference sequence). The CDR3 consists of 14 residues. V was shortened by 1 base and J by 4 bases, with 9 bases between the two germline ends. Sequencing used immunoSEQ version 4 in survey mode. The assay was immunoSEQ multiplex PCR, and TCRdb's table has in-frame clones only and misses some. The table records roughly 43,000 clones, about nine tenths of them present only once.

The TCR was taken from an adult man with HIV who was CMV-seropositive. Sequencing was performed on CD4+ T cells sorted from PBMCs after roughly 18-hour stimulation, taken from a patient who received antiretroviral therapy. The chain combines TRBV3-1 (or the pseudogene TRBV3-2) with TRBJ2-3; D unclear. The CDR3 sequence is CASSQARYSDTQYF. CDR3 DNA sequence: TGTGCCAGCAGCCAAGCAAGATACTCAGATACGCAGTATTTT.